These 20 T cell receptor beta chains came from one sample sequenced in a study of post-analysis software for immune sequencing data (dated by TCRdb to about 2015). Receptors were amplified or captured by PCR. This sample was sequenced with an Illumina HiSeq 2500. Unique molecular identifiers were incorporated into TCR beta cDNA libraries to reduce PCR and sequencing biases. TCRdb reanalyzed the raw reads on its own, using fastp at Q25 for trimming and MiXCR for clone calling, and kept in-frame beta chains. Each entry merges the rows of one CDR3 protein and shows their most common DNA and genes. Present in this sample are over 300,000 distinct CDR3 sequences, less than 40% of which were seen just once. The ten largest account for about an eighth of the sample. These receptors' targets are unknown. The paper's findings and limits, for the study overall: Significantly higher frequencies in patients than in controls were found for roughly 5 TRBV segments, including TRBV5-6, TRBV5-1 and TRBV20-1.

The sequenced sample was blood. Receptors originate from a girl aged 10-17 years with multiple sclerosis.

There are a few counts of this clonotype. CDR3 DNA: TGCAGCGTTGAACCGGGACAGGGTACGCCGGGGGAGCAGTACTTC. This gives the protein CSVEPGQGTPGEQYF. This chain connects TRBV29-1 to TRBJ2-7; 9 nucleotides align to TRBD1. Germline V lookup: CDR1 SQVTM, CDR2 ANQGSEA. The CDR3 is made up of 15 amino acids. The V gene end was trimmed by 2 bases and the J gene end by 7 bases; junction bases not matched to a gene: 12.

The chain has TRBV12-3 or TRBV12-4 and TRBJ1-2, with TRBD1 identical over 10 bases. Trimming at V came to 6 bases and at J to 8 bases, leaving 6 bases not matched to a gene. This CDR3 is built from 13 residues. The CDR3 DNA is TGTGCCAGCAGCCCGGGACAGGGGAGCGGCTACACCTTC. Amino acids: CASSPGQGSGYTF.

This clonotype has more than one count but fewer than ten. The CDR3 reads CASSAPRGGGYGYTF. The CDR3 nucleotides are TGTGCCAGCAGCGCCCCCAGGGGGGGGGGCTATGGCTACACCTTC. The chain employs TRBV7-9 and TRBJ1-2, with 7 bases lining up with TRBD1. V shed 5 bases, J shed 4 bases, and the junction held 10 bases outside the gene matches. In germline, CDR1 is SEHNR, CDR2 FQNEAQ (reference sequence). The CDR3 has 15 residues.

This rearrangement joins TRBV7-9 to TRBJ1-1; D is unclear. The V gene lost 0 bases and the J gene lost 6 bases, with 8 bases spanning the gap. Germline assignment: CDR1 SEHNR and CDR2 FQNEAQ (reference sequence). The CDR3 consists of 13 residues. CDR3 nucleotide sequence: TGTGCCAGCAGCTTAGCGGCCCCCTCTGAAGCTTTCTTT. It is translated as CASSLAAPSEAFF.

This clonotype turned up a few times. This chain links TRBV12-3 or TRBV12-4 with TRBJ2-1, with 10 positions matching TRBD2. The length of the CDR3 is 16 residues. After removal of 4 bases from V and 6 bases from J, the junction contained 9 bases not matched to a gene. The CDR3 DNA sequence: TGTGCCAGCAGTTCTATAGCGGGGGGACCCTCCAATGAGCAGTTCTTC. Its protein product is CASSSIAGGPSNEQFF.

Comment on this clonotype: A much larger clone differs by one base, so this may be a read error. The chain links TRBV6-5 to TRBJ1-6, with 8 bases matching TRBD1. From germline, CDR1 is MNHEY and CDR2 SVGAGI. CDR3 length: 14 residues. The CDR3 bases are TGTGCCAGCAGTAGGACAGGGAAGAATTCACTCCTCCACTTT. Its protein product is CASSRTGKNSLLHF.

The V gene is TRBV6-1, the J gene TRBJ2-7; D is unclear. Per the germline V gene, CDR1 is MNHNS and CDR2 is SASEGT. The CDR3 is 13 amino acids. V shed 0 bases and J shed 7 bases, with 10 bases lying between them. In nucleotides, the CDR3 is TGTGCCAGCAGTGAAGCTGGATACAATGAGCAGTACTTC. Translated: CASSEAGYNEQYF.

This chain joins TRBV18 and TRBJ2-4, with a tentative D call TRBD1 (5 bases). The end of the DNA is better explained by TRBJ2-7, so the J call may be wrong. The CDR3 extends over 13 amino acids. Germline assignment: CDR1 KGHSH and CDR2 LQKENI. CDR3 coding DNA: TGTGCCAGCTCACCGGTTGACAGCTACGAGCAGTACTTC. Residues: CASSPVDSYEQYF.

A few counts support this clonotype. V and J are TRBV29-1 and TRBJ2-1; D remains unclear. CDR3 size: 14 residues. V shed 5 bases and J shed 0 bases, with 11 bases lying between them. The germline V gene encodes CDR1 SQVTM and CDR2 ANQGSEA. The CDR3 protein is CSVLGSSSYNEQFF. CDR3 DNA: TGCAGCGTTTTGGGGTCTTCCTCCTACAATGAGCAGTTCTTC.

The chain links TRBV4-3 to TRBJ1-6, with D possibly TRBD1 on 5 matching bases. Germline V gives CDR1 LGHNA, CDR2 YSLEER. The ends were cut back, 4 bases at V and 9 bases at J, with 22 bases in the middle. This CDR3 has 17 amino acids. The CDR3 region is CASSRFRDLEYASPLHF. CDR3 nucleotides: TGCGCCAGCAGCCGGTTCCGGGACCTTGAATATGCTTCACCCCTCCACTTT.

A few counts support this clonotype. The rearrangement links TRBV7-9 to TRBJ2-3; 7 bases line up with TRBD1. The CDR3 is 17 residues long. Trimming removed 5 bases from V and 1 base from J; junction bases left unmatched: 12. Germline loops: CDR1 SEHNR, CDR2 FQNEAQ (reference sequence). CDR3 sequence: CASSPLGQRMGTDTQYF. The CDR3 nucleotides are TGTGCCAGCAGCCCCTTGGGACAGAGAATGGGCACAGATACGCAGTATTTT.

The chain carries TRBV29-1 and TRBJ1-2; 8 bases are shared with TRBD1. Losses at the gene ends were 3 bases for V and 6 bases for J; bases not matched to a gene: 6. The germline V gene encodes CDR1 SQVTM and CDR2 ANQGSEA. CDR3 length equals 13 residues. The CDR3 loop reads CSVDEGQVDGYTF. The CDR3 DNA follows: TGCAGCGTTGACGAGGGACAGGTGGATGGCTACACCTTC.

This clonotype was counted many times. The chain employs TRBV4-1 and TRBJ1-1; D gene unclear. Germline values: CDR1 MGHRA, CDR2 YSYEKL. V dropped 3 bases and J dropped 8 bases, with 13 bases sitting between them. This CDR3 comprises 13 residues. The CDR3 loop reads CASSHLGTGEAFF. The CDR3, as DNA: TGCGCCAGCAGCCATTTGGGCACGGGAGAAGCTTTCTTT.

In this sample, this clonotype turned up a few times. The chain joins TRBV5-1 to TRBJ2-1, with D possibly being TRBD1 (6 bases). The CDR3 covers 14 residues. The germline gives CDR1 SGHRS, CDR2 YFSETQ. Between the trimmed V and J ends, which lost 6 bases and 5 bases, there was a span of 15 bases. Here the CDR3 DNA reads TGCGCCAGCAACTCTGAGCCAGGGGACAATGAGCAGTTCTTC. Protein: CASNSEPGDNEQFF. Looking up the rest from reference TRBV5-1 and TRBJ2-1 gives the full variable domain: KAGVTQTPRYLIKTRGQQVTLSCSPISGHRSVSWYQQTPGQGLQFLFEYFSETQRNKGNFPGRFSGRQFSNSRSEMNVSTLELGDSALYLCASNSEPGDNEQFFGPGTRLTVL.

This chain links TRBV10-2 with TRBJ2-1, with D perhaps matching TRBD2 (6 bases). In germline, CDR1 is WSHSY, CDR2 SAAADI. The length of the CDR3 is 12 residues. With 4 bases removed from V and 10 bases from J, the gap between germline ends came to 11 bases. The chain's CDR3 is CASSGGLPEQFF. DNA for the CDR3: TGCGCCAGCAGTGGGGGACTTCCAGAGCAGTTCTTC.

V gene TRBV6-6 combines with J gene TRBJ1-2; possible D gene TRBD1, 6 bases. V was cut by 0 bases and J by 2 bases, with 7 bases left in between. CDR1 is MNHNY, CDR2 SVGAGI, per germline (reference sequence). This CDR3 region has 14 residues. The DNA for the CDR3 is TGTGCCAGCAGTTACTCAAGGGGGAACTATGGCTACACCTTC. This sequence encodes CASSYSRGNYGYTF.

This clonotype was counted between two and nine times. V usage is TRBV4-1 and J usage is TRBJ1-1; D ambiguous. The ends were cut back, 1 base at V and 0 bases at J, with 6 bases in the middle. The germline gives CDR1 MGHRA, CDR2 YSYEKL. CDR3 length equals 14 residues. The DNA of the CDR3 is TGCGCCAGCAGCCAAGGGGAGCTGAACACTGAAGCTTTCTTT. Translated: CASSQGELNTEAFF.

This clonotype was seen a handful of times. CDR3: CASSFWTQGPGELFF. The CDR3 nucleotides are TGTGCCAGCAGTTTCTGGACCCAAGGACCCGGGGAGCTGTTTTTT. The V call is TRBV12-3 or TRBV12-4, the J call TRBJ2-2; no definite D call. Trimming stripped 3 bases from V and 6 bases from J, with 14 bases between. CDR3 length: 15 residues.

The chain couples TRBV6-5 to TRBJ2-2; D not resolved. CDR3 length: 13 amino acids. The ends were cut back, 2 bases at V and 5 bases at J, with 6 bases in the middle. Per the germline V gene, CDR1 is MNHEY and CDR2 is SVGAGI. In nucleotides, the CDR3 is TGTGCCAGCAGTTACGGGGTGACCGGGGAGCTGTTTTTT. Residues: CASSYGVTGELFF.

The gene calls are TRBV18 and TRBJ2-7, with a weak D call TRBD2 (5 bases). The CDR3 has 13 amino acids. The V gene's germline CDR1 is KGHSH and CDR2 LQKENI. Trimming shortened V by 3 bases and J by 5 bases, and 11 bases separated the two germline ends. CDR3 DNA sequence: TGTGCCAGCTCACCTCGTGTCGGGAACGAGCAGTACTTC. Amino acids: CASSPRVGNEQYF.